One and the same sample provided the 20 T cell receptor beta chains below, sequenced in a study of blood T cell repertoires in COVID-19. Only in-frame clones appear in the TCRdb table, and some are missing; sequencing was by immunoSEQ multiplex PCR. The data hold 100,000 to 150,000 clones, with around four fifths observed a single time. Source material: peripheral blood. The receptors here all came from a human donor in a cohort sampled during active COVID-19.

This clone was detected a few times. The CDR3 region is CASSTGTGLGNTIYF. The CDR3 bases are TGTGCCAGTAGCACCGGGACAGGCCTTGGAAACACCATATATTTT. The J gene is TRBJ1-3, the V gene TRBV19, with 8 bases lining up with TRBD1. In germline, CDR1 is LNHDA, CDR2 SQIVND (reference sequence). J was trimmed by 3 bases and V by 6 bases; bases with no gene match: 7. The CDR3 spans 15 residues. Based on the CDR3 plus reference TRBV19 and TRBJ1-3, the full variable domain is DGGITQSPKYLFRKEGQNVTLSCEQNLNHDAMYWYRQDPGQGLRLIYYSQIVNDFQKGDIAEGYSVSREKKESFPLTVTSAQKNPTAFYLCASSTGTGLGNTIYFGEGSWLTVV.

In its sample, this clone was seen once. The chain carries TRBV11-2 and TRBJ1-1; tentative D call: TRBD1 (6 bases). Germline values: CDR1 SGHAT, CDR2 FQNNGV. V was shortened by 1 base and J by 5 bases, with 14 bases between the two germline ends. CDR3 length: 15 amino acids. CDR3 protein: CASSLGSGQGTEAFF. In nucleotides, the CDR3 is TGTGCCAGCAGCTTAGGTTCGGGTCAGGGGACTGAAGCTTTCTTT.

This clone has only one observation. The V call is TRBV5-1, the J call TRBJ2-1, with 8 bases fitting TRBD2. CDR3 length: 14 amino acids. J gave up 8 bases and V 6 bases, and 10 bases lay outside the gene matches. Germline V lookup: CDR1 SGHRS, CDR2 YFSETQ. The CDR3 region has the DNA TGCGCCAGCAACCCGGGACTAGGGCATGATGAGCAGTTCTTC. Translating gives CASNPGLGHDEQFF.

The chain combines TRBV4-2 with TRBJ1-1, with TRBD1 identical over 8 bases. The CDR3 contains 15 residues. Looked up from germline, CDR1 is LGHNA and CDR2 is YNFKEQ. V shed 3 bases, J shed 3 bases, and the junction held 6 bases outside the gene matches. The CDR3: CASSQIFRGHTEAFF. CDR3 sequence (DNA): TGTGCCAGCAGCCAGATATTCAGGGGGCACACTGAAGCTTTCTTT.

The chain uses TRBV9 and TRBJ2-7, with 9 bases matching TRBD1. With 4 bases clipped from V and 5 bases from J, the junction kept 16 bases outside the gene matches. This CDR3 spans 17 amino acids. Per the germline V gene, CDR1 is SGDLS and CDR2 is YYNGEE. This CDR3 reads CASSPRQGGTRGNEQYF. CDR3 DNA: TGTGCCAGCAGCCCACGACAGGGGGGTACACGGGGCAACGAGCAGTACTTC. Using reference TRBV9 and TRBJ2-7 for the parts outside the CDR3, the full variable domain is DSGVTQTPKHLITATGQRVTLRCSPRSGDLSVYWYQQSLDQGLQFLIQYYNGEERAKGNILERFSAQQFPDLHSELNLSSLELGDSALYFCASSPRQGGTRGNEQYFGPGTRLTVT.

The rearrangement joins TRBV28 to TRBJ1-1; tentative D call: TRBD1 (5 bases). Trimming pared 5 bases from V and 4 bases from J, leaving 14 bases between. The V gene's germline CDR1 is MDHEN and CDR2 SYDVKM. This CDR3 is 14 amino acids long. The CDR3 loop reads CASSPTPGLTEAFF. DNA for the CDR3: TGTGCCAGCAGTCCGACCCCAGGGCTCACTGAAGCTTTCTTT.

This chain joins TRBV28 and TRBJ2-1, with 12 bases fitting TRBD2. Germline trimming cut 2 bases from V and 2 bases from J; bases unmatched to any gene: 7. Germline V gene lookup returns CDR1 MDHEN and CDR2 SYDVKM. The length of the CDR3 is 18 residues. CDR3 DNA sequence: TGTGCCAGCAGTTTAGATCGGACTAGCGGGACTACCTACAATGAGCAGTTCTTC. Residues: CASSLDRTSGTTYNEQFF.

As regards this clone: Mismatch with germline at one junction end may stem from a read error. This chain uses TRBV12-3 or TRBV12-4 with TRBJ2-3; the D gene is possibly TRBD1 (6 bases). The length of the CDR3 is 12 residues. The CDR3 DNA reads TGTGCCAGCAGATTAGGGACAAATACGCAGTATTTT. This encodes CASRLGTNTQYF.

The chain combines TRBV6-2 or TRBV6-3 with TRBJ2-2; D perhaps matches TRBD1 (7 bases). The germline V gene has CDR1 MNHEY and CDR2 SVGEGT. This CDR3 comprises 16 residues. V gave up 6 bases and J gave up 0 bases, with 14 bases separating them. CDR3 DNA sequence: TGTGCCAGCAGCCTACCAGGGGGGACGAACACCGGGGAGCTGTTTTTT. Its protein is CASSLPGGTNTGELFF.

The CDR3 DNA follows: TGTGCCAGCAGGGCACAGGGTCGGTACGAGCAGTACTTC. Its protein product is CASRAQGRYEQYF. J is TRBJ2-7 and V is TRBV28; TRBD1 might be the D (6 bases). Germline values: CDR1 MDHEN, CDR2 SYDVKM. The V gene lost 6 bases and the J gene lost 4 bases, with 13 bases spanning the gap. CDR3 size: 13 residues.

This clone was detected only a few times. The chain combines TRBV7-9 with TRBJ2-7; 11 nucleotides agree with TRBD1. The CDR3 runs 16 residues. Trimming cost V 5 bases and J 5 bases; bases outside gene matches: 11. Germline-derived CDR1 and CDR2 are SEHNR and FQNEAQ (reference sequence). The CDR3 DNA reads TGTGCCAGCAGCGGAACAAGAGTGGGACAGGGGGACGAGCAGTACTTC. This translates into CASSGTRVGQGDEQYF.

The CDR3 spells CASSLKTAITEAFF. The CDR3 DNA is TGTGCCAGCAGCTTGAAGACAGCTATAACTGAAGCTTTCTTT. The chain combines TRBV11-2 with TRBJ1-1; tentatively, D is TRBD1 (5 bases). The CDR3 loop spans 14 amino acids. Between the trimmed V and J ends, which lost 3 bases and 5 bases, there was a span of 13 bases. Germline V gene data show CDR1 as SGHAT and CDR2 as FQNNGV.

The chain uses TRBV29-1 and TRBJ2-5; perhaps TRBD1 as D (6 bases). The CDR3 spans 13 residues. The ends were cut back, 5 bases at V and 5 bases at J, with 15 bases in the middle. Germline V gene sequence: CDR1 SQVTM, CDR2 ANQGSEA. In DNA, the CDR3 is TGCAGCGTTTTTGTGGGGGCCTCGGAGACCCAGTACTTC. Translated, it gives CSVFVGASETQYF.

The V and J genes are TRBV4-3 and TRBJ2-3; 7 bases are a match to TRBD2. After removal of 6 bases from V and 2 bases from J, the junction contained 5 bases not matched to a gene. CDR1 LGHNA and CDR2 YSLEER come from the germline V gene. This CDR3 contains 14 residues. CDR3: CASRGAGFTDTQYF. In DNA form, the CDR3 reads TGCGCCAGCAGAGGAGCGGGGTTCACAGATACGCAGTATTTT.

Notes on this clone: In the same sample, other DNA sequences code for this CDR3. The V and J genes are TRBV9 and TRBJ1-6; 11 bases map to TRBD1. The CDR3 consists of 15 residues. V lost 0 bases, J lost 7 bases, and 0 bases stayed unmatched. CDR1 is SGDLS and CDR2 is YYNGEE in the germline V gene. The CDR3 bases are TGTGCCAGCAGCGTAGGGGACAGGGGGAATTCACCCCTCCACTTT. It is translated as CASSVGDRGNSPLHF. Based on the CDR3 plus reference TRBV9 and TRBJ1-6, the full variable domain is DSGVTQTPKHLITATGQRVTLRCSPRSGDLSVYWYQQSLDQGLQFLIQYYNGEERAKGNILERFSAQQFPDLHSELNLSSLELGDSALYFCASSVGDRGNSPLHFGNGTRLTVT.

The chain combines TRBV3-1 (or the pseudogene TRBV3-2) with TRBJ1-4, with D perhaps matching TRBD1 (5 bases). Trimming left V 4 bases short and J 4 bases short, with 10 bases between. Germline V gene data show CDR1 as LGHDT and CDR2 as YNNKEL (reference sequence). This CDR3 region has 14 residues. The CDR3 loop reads CASSPPGLNEKLFF. As DNA, the CDR3 is TGTGCCAGCAGCCCGCCAGGGCTTAATGAAAAACTGTTTTTT.

The V call is TRBV5-4, the J call TRBJ1-3; 9 bases align to TRBD1. CDR1 and CDR2 from the germline V gene are SGHNT and YYREEE (reference sequence). The CDR3 totals 14 residues. The V gene end was trimmed by 4 bases and the J gene end by 3 bases; junction bases not matched to a gene: 2. CDR3 in DNA: TGTGCCAGCAGCGGGGACAGGGTTGGAAACACCATATATTTT. Its protein product is CASSGDRVGNTIYF.

V gene TRBV7-3 combines with J gene TRBJ1-1; the D is unclear. The germline V and J ends were trimmed by 2 bases and 1 base, with 11 bases remaining between them. The germline V gene has CDR1 SGHTA and CDR2 FQGTGA. The CDR3 length is 15 residues. The CDR3 DNA sequence: TGTGCCAGCAGCTTATACGCGGCCTCGAACACTGAAGCTTTCTTT. This gives the protein CASSLYAASNTEAFF.

The chain couples TRBV10-3 to TRBJ1-4; the match to TRBD1 covers 8 bases. The CDR3 loop spans 17 amino acids. J lost 0 bases, V lost 4 bases, and 7 bases had no gene match. CDR1 ENHRY and CDR2 SYGVKD come from the germline V gene. In DNA, the CDR3 is TGTGCCATCAGTGCTGGGACAGGCACCGCAACTAATGAAAAACTGTTTTTT. Protein product: CAISAGTGTATNEKLFF.

V usage is TRBV4-1 and J usage is TRBJ1-5, with 8 bases aligning to TRBD1. With V trimmed by 4 bases and J by 4 bases, 3 bases remained unmatched. The germline CDR1 and CDR2 sequences are MGHRA and YSYEKL. The CDR3 is 14 residues long. This CDR3 reads CASSLGQGNQPQHF. In DNA form, the CDR3 reads TGCGCCAGCAGCCTCGGACAGGGAAATCAGCCCCAGCATTTT.